The next 13 T cell receptor beta chains were all read from a single sample in a study of blood T cell repertoires in COVID-19. Profiling relied on immunoSEQ multiplex PCR, and the TCRdb table lists in-frame clones only, not all of them. Altogether roughly 70,000 clones are present, about 70% being singletons, with the ten largest covering over 20%. The specimen was peripheral blood. The receptors were sampled from a man aged 60 to 69 with acute or convalescent COVID-19.

This chain connects TRBV28 to TRBJ1-1; 8 positions match TRBD1. The length of the CDR3 is 16 residues. Looked up from germline, CDR1 is MDHEN and CDR2 is SYDVKM. The ends lost 6 bases at V and 2 bases at J; junction bases unmatched: 11. This chain's CDR3 is CASRPDRVVTNTEAFF. CDR3 nucleotide sequence: TGTGCCAGCAGACCGGACAGGGTAGTAACAAACACTGAAGCTTTCTTT.

This clone was seen a single time. The DNA for the CDR3 is TGTGCCAGCAGCTTAGATCTAGCGGGGGGTTCCTACAATGAGCAGTTCTTC. Residues: CASSLDLAGGSYNEQFF. The chain uses TRBV7-9 and TRBJ2-1; 11 bases map to TRBD2. V dropped 1 base and J dropped 1; count of bases not matched to a gene: 3. The length of the CDR3 is 17 residues. Germline-derived CDR1 and CDR2 are SEHNR and FQNEAQ (reference sequence).

V is TRBV10-1 and J is TRBJ2-5, with a weak D call TRBD1 (6 bases). Germline V gene sequence: CDR1 WNHNN, CDR2 SYGVQD (reference sequence). V lost 5 bases to trimming and J lost 5 bases, with 15 bases between them. This CDR3 has 14 residues. The CDR3 DNA reads TGCGCCAGCAGTATAGCTCAGGGGCTCGAGACCCAGTACTTC. Protein sequence: CASSIAQGLETQYF.

In its sample, this clone was seen once. The V call is TRBV27, the J call TRBJ1-2, with unresolved D. The germline V gene encodes CDR1 MNHEY and CDR2 SMNVEV (reference sequence). The CDR3 is made up of 14 amino acids. V dropped 2 bases and J dropped 1 base, with 8 bases sitting between them. The CDR3 DNA reads TGTGCCAGCAGTTTACGGGGTAGTAACTATGGCTACACCTTC. It translates to CASSLRGSNYGYTF.

In this sample, this clone turned up a few times. As DNA, the CDR3 is TGCGCCAGCAGCCCCGGACAGGGGACCTCCCAGTACTTC. Encoded protein: CASSPGQGTSQYF. This chain connects TRBV4-1 to TRBJ2-4; 9 positions agree with TRBD1. CDR3 length: 13 amino acids. J gave up 13 bases and V 4 bases, and 8 bases lay outside the gene matches. Germline V CDR1 and CDR2: MGHRA, YSYEKL.

There are many counts of this clone. This chain uses TRBV5-6 with TRBJ1-1; TRBD1 might be the D (6 bases). Trimming left V 2 bases short and J 11 bases short, with 13 bases between. This CDR3 comprises 12 residues. The V gene's germline CDR1 is SGHDT and CDR2 YYEEEE. The CDR3 spells CASSFWQGTAFF. CDR3 nucleotide sequence: TGTGCCAGCAGCTTTTGGCAGGGGACGGCTTTCTTT.

The chain is built from TRBV7-3 and TRBJ2-3; 14 bases align to TRBD2. Looked up from germline, CDR1 is SGHTA and CDR2 is FQGTGA. The CDR3 spans 17 residues. Losses at the gene ends were 0 bases for V and 6 bases for J; bases not matched to a gene: 5. CDR3 residues: CASSLTGTSGGFDTQYF. CDR3 coding DNA: TGTGCCAGCAGCTTAACCGGGACTAGCGGGGGATTTGATACGCAGTATTTT.

This clone showed up just a few times. V usage is TRBV25-1 and J usage is TRBJ1-5, with D tentatively TRBD1 (5 bases). Trimming took 6 bases from V and 0 from J, leaving 15 bases between them. Looked up from germline, CDR1 is MGHDK and CDR2 is SYGVNS. The CDR3 covers 16 residues. The CDR3 is CASSPDGGYSNQPQHF. Here the CDR3 DNA reads TGTGCCAGCAGCCCCGATGGGGGGTATAGCAATCAGCCCCAGCATTTT.

V gene TRBV20-1 combines with J gene TRBJ1-1; possible D gene TRBD1, 6 bases. V lost 7 bases, J lost 8 bases, and 14 bases lay in between. The germline V gene has CDR1 DFQATT and CDR2 SNEGSKA (reference sequence). The CDR3 is 11 residues long. The CDR3 here is CSGNPDREAFF. CDR3 bases: TGCAGTGGGAATCCCGACAGGGAAGCTTTCTTT.

The chain employs TRBV18 and TRBJ1-2, with D tentatively TRBD1 (5 bases). The CDR3 loop spans 18 amino acids. Deletions cut 1 base from V and 2 bases from J, with 20 bases between. The germline V gene has CDR1 KGHSH and CDR2 LQKENI. CDR3 bases: TGTGCCAGCTCACCACGGCAGGGAATCGATTGGGGAAACTATGGCTACACCTTC. Encoded protein: CASSPRQGIDWGNYGYTF.

CDR3: CAWRRQGAANTF. CDR3 nucleotides: TGTGCCTGGAGACGACAGGGGGCGGCGAACACCTTC. This sequence joins TRBV30 and TRBJ1-2, with 10 nucleotides matching TRBD1. CDR3 length equals 12 residues. V was pared by 3 bases and J by 12 bases, with 7 bases of the junction left unmatched. Germline loops: CDR1 GTSNPN, CDR2 SVGIG (reference sequence).

CDR3 DNA sequence: TGCGCCAGCAGCTTGAGTACCGGGTGGGAGTACAATGAGCAGTTCTTC. This translates into CASSLSTGWEYNEQFF. The chain employs TRBV5-1 and TRBJ2-1; D may be TRBD2 (5 bases). V was cut by 1 base and J by 4 bases, with 15 bases left in between. CDR1 and CDR2 (germline): SGHRS, YFSETQ. The CDR3 sequence is 16 residues long.

This clone was picked up a small number of times. V usage is TRBV5-6 and J usage is TRBJ1-1; weak D call: TRBD1 (6 bases). The CDR3 loop spans 16 amino acids. V shed 4 bases and J shed 4 bases, with 20 bases lying between them. The V gene's germline CDR1 is SGHDT and CDR2 YYEEEE. The CDR3 reads CASSHPGDPGGTEAFF. The CDR3 nucleotides read TGTGCCAGCAGCCACCCAGGGGACCCGGGGGGCACTGAAGCTTTCTTT.